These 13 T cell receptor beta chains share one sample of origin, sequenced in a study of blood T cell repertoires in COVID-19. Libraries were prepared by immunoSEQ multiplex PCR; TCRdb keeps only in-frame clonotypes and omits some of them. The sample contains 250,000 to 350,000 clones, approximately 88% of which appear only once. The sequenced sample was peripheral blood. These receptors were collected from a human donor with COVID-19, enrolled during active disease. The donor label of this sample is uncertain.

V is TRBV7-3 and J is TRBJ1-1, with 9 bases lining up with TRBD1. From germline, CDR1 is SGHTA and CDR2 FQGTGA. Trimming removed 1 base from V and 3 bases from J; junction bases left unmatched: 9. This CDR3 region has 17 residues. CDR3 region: CASSLMVLGQGYTEAFF. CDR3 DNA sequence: TGTGCCAGCAGCTTAATGGTCCTGGGACAGGGTTACACTGAAGCTTTCTTT. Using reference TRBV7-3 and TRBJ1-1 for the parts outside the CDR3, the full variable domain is GAGVSQTPSNKVTEKGKYVELRCDPISGHTALYWYRQSLGQGPEFLIYFQGTGAADDSGLPNDRFFAVRPEGSVSTLKIQRTERGDSAVYLCASSLMVLGQGYTEAFFGQGTRLTVV.

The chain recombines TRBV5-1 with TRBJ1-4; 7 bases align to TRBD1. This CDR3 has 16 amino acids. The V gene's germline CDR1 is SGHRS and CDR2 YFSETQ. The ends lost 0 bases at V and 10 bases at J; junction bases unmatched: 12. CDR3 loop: CASSLAPGGDSVKLFF. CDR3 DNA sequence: TGCGCCAGCAGCTTGGCGCCAGGGGGTGACTCTGTAAAACTGTTTTTT.

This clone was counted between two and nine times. The CDR3 nucleotides are TGTGCCAGCAGTGAATTATCGCGGAGGCGGGAGAAGCCCTACGAGCAGTACTTC. Its protein is CASSELSRRREKPYEQYF. The chain recombines TRBV6-1 with TRBJ2-7; 7 bases are a match to TRBD2. This CDR3 has 18 residues. With 2 bases clipped from V and 2 bases from J, the junction kept 15 bases outside the gene matches. Per germline, CDR1 MNHNS and CDR2 SASEGT.

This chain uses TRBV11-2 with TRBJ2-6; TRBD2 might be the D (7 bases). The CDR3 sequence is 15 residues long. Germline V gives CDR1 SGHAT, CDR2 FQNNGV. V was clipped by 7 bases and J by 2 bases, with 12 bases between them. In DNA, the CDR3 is TGTGCCAGCACCATAGGGGGGGCTGGGGCCAACGTCCTGACTTTC. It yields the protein CASTIGGAGANVLTF.

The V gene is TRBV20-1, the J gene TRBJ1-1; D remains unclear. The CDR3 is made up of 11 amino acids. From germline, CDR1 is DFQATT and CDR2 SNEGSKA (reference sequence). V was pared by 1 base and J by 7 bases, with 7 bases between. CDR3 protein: CSARGEVEAFF. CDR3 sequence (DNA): TGCAGTGCTAGAGGAGAAGTTGAAGCTTTCTTT.

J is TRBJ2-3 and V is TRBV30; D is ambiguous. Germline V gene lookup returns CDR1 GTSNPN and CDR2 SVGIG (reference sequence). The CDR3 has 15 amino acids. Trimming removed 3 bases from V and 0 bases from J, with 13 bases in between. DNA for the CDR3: TGTGCCTGGAGGCGGTCTTACTCCAGCACAGATACGCAGTATTTT. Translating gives CAWRRSYSSTDTQYF.

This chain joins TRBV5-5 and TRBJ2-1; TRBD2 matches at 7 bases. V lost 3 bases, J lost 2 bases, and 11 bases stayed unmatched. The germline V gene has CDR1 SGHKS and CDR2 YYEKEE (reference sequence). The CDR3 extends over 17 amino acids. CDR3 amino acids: CASSSSPTSRTYNEQFF. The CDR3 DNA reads TGTGCCAGCAGCTCCTCTCCGACTAGCAGAACCTACAATGAGCAGTTCTTC.

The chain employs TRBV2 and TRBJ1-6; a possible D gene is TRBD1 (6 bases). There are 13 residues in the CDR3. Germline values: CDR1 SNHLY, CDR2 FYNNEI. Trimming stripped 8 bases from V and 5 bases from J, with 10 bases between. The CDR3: CASRTANNSPLHF. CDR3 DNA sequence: TGTGCCAGCCGGACAGCGAATAATTCACCCCTCCACTTT.

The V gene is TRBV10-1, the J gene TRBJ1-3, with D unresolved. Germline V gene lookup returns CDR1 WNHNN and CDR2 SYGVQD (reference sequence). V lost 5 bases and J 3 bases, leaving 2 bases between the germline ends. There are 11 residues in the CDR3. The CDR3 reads CASSRGNTIYF. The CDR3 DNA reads TGCGCCAGCAGTCGTGGAAACACCATATATTTT.

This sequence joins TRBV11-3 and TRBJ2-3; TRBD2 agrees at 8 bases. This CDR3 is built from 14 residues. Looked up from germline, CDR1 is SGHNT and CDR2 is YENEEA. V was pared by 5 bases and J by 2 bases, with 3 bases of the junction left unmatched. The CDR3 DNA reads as TGTGCCAGCAGCATCGGACTAGCCACAGATACGCAGTATTTT. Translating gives CASSIGLATDTQYF. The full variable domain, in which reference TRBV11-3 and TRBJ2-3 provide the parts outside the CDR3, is EAGVVQSPRYKIIEKKQPVAFWCNPISGHNTLYWYLQNLGQGPELLIRYENEEAVDDSQLPKDRFSAERLKGVDSTLKIQPAELGDSAVYLCASSIGLATDTQYFGPGTRLTVL.

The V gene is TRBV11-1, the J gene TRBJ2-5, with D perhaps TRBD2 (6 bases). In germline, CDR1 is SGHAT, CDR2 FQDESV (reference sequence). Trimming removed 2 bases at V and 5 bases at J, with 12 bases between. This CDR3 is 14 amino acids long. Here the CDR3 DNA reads TGTGCCAGCAGCTTATTAGGGACTGGGGAGACCCAGTACTTC. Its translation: CASSLLGTGETQYF.

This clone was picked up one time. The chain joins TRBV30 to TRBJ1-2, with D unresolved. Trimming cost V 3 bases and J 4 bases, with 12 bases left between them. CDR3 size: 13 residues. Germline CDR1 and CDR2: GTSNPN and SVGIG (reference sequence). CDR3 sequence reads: CAWSADWSYGYTF. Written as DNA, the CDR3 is TGTGCCTGGAGCGCCGACTGGAGCTATGGCTACACCTTC.

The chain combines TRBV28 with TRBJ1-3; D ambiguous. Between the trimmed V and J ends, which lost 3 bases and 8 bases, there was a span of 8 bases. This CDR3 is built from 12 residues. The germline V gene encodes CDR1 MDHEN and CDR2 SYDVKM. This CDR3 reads CASSFPPDTIYF. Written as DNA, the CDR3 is TGTGCCAGCAGTTTCCCTCCGGACACCATATATTTT.